This T cell receptor beta chain was identified during a study of cytomegalovirus exposure and HLA in healthy donors. On this clone itself: Its antigen remains unknown.

Study-level findings and limits: Most of the CMV-associated TCR beta chains (in a later analysis) appeared to be HLA-restricted. DRB1 had the most TCR associations and HLA-C the fewest, a later analysis found, with rates varying by HLA locus.

PCR involved 60 Vbeta and 13 Jbeta primers. Sequencing was performed with immunoSEQ multiplex PCR; in TCRdb, only in-frame clones are kept and a portion is missing. The sample yields approximately 78,000 clones, about 66% seen once. V lost 2 bases to trimming and J lost 4 bases, with 11 bases between them. CDR1 is GTSNPN and CDR2 is SVGIG in the germline V gene (reference sequence). The CDR3 spans 13 residues. Sequencing input: PBMCs. This sequence originates from a man in his forties or fifties in good health and CMV-seropositive. The J gene is TRBJ2-5, the V gene TRBV30, with a weak D call TRBD2 (5 bases). The CDR3 region has the DNA TGTGCCTGGAGTAGGGAGAGGACAGAGACCCAGTACTTC. Translation: CAWSRERTETQYF.